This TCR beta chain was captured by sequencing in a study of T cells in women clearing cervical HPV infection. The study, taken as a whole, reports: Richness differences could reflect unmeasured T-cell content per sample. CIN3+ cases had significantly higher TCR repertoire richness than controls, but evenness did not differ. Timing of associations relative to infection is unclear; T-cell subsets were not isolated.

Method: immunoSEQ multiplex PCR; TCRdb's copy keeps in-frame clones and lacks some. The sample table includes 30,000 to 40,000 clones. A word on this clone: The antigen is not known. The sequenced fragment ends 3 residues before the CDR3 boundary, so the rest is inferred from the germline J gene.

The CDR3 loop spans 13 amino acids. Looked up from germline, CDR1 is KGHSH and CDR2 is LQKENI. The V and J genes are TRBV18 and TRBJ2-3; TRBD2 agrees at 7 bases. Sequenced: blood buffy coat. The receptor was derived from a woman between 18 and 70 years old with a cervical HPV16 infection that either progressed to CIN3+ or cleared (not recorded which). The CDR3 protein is CASSRDYNQPQYF. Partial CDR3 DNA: TGTGCCAGCTCAAGGGACTATAATCAGCCG.